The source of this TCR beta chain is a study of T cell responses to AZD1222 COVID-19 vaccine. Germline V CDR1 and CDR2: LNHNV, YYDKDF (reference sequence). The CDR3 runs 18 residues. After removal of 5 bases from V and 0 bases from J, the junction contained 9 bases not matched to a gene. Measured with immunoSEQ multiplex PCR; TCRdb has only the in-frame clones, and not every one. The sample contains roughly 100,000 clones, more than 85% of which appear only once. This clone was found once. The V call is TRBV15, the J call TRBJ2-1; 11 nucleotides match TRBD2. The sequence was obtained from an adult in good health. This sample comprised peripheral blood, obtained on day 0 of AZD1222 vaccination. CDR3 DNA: TGTGCCACCAGCGGGGGGACTAGCGGTCCCTTCTCCTACAATGAGCAGTTCTTC. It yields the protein CATSGGTSGPFSYNEQFF.